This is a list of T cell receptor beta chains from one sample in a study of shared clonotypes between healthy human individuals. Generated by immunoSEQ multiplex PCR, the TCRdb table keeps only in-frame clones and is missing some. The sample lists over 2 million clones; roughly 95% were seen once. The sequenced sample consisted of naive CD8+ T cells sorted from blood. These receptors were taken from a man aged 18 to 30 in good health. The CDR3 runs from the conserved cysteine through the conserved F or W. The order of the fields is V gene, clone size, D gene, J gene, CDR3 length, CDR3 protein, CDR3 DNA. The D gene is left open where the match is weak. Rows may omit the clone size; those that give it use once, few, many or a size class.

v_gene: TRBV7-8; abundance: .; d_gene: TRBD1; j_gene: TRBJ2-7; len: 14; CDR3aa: CASSFAGTAYEQYF; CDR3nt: TGTGCCAGCAGCTTTGCCGGGACAGCTTACGAGCAGTACTTC
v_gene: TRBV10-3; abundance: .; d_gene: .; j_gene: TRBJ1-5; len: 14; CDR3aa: CAISDEDSNQPQHF; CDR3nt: TGTGCCATCAGTGATGAGGATAGCAATCAGCCCCAGCATTTT
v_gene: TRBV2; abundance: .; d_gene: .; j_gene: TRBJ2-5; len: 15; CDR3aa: CASSEWQQYQETQYF; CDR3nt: TGTGCCAGCAGTGAATGGCAGCAGTACCAAGAGACCCAGTACTTC
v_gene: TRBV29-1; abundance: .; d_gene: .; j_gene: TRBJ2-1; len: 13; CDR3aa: CSVEVLVANEQFF; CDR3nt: TGCAGCGTTGAAGTTCTGGTAGCAAATGAGCAGTTCTTC
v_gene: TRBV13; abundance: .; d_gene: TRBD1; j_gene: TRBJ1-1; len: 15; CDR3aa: CASSPRGQGKFEAFF; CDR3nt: TGTGCCAGCAGCCCCCGGGGACAGGGGAAATTTGAAGCTTTCTTT
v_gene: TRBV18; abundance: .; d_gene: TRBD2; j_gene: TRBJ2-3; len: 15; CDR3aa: CASSPPTSGADTQYF; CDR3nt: TGTGCCAGCTCACCACCGACTAGCGGAGCAGATACGCAGTATTTT
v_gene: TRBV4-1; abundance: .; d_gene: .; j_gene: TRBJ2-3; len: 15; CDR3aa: CASSLLPGGTDTQYF; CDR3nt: TGCGCCAGCAGCCTCCTGCCAGGGGGCACAGATACGCAGTATTTT
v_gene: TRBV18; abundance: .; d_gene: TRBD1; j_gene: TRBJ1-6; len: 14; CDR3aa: CASSITGERWPLHF; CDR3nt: TGTGCCAGCTCCATTACAGGGGAACGGTGGCCCCTCCACTTT
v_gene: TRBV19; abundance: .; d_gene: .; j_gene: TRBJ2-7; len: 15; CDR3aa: CASSIDRGTFYEQYF; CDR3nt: TGTGCCAGTAGTATAGATCGCGGGACATTCTACGAGCAGTACTTC
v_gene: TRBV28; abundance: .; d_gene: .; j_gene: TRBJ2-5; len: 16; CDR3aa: CASSLSGVGYQETQYF; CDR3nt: TGTGCCAGCAGTTTATCGGGGGTGGGTTACCAAGAGACCCAGTACTTC
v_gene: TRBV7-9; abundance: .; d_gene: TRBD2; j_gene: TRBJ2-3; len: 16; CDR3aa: CASSLVAGGPRDTQYF; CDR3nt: TGTGCCAGCAGCTTAGTTGCGGGGGGGCCGCGAGATACGCAGTATTTT
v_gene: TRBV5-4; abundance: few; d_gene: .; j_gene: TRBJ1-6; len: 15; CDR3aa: CASSLPQGTNSPLHF; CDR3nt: TGTGCCAGCAGCTTGCCGCAGGGCACTAATTCACCCCTCCACTTT
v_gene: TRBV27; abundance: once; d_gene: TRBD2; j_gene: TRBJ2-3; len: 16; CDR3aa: CASLGLAGSLSDTQYF; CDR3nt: TGTGCCAGCCTTGGACTAGCGGGGTCACTATCGGATACGCAGTATTTT
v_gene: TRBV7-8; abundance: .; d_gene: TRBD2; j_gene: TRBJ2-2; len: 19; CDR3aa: CASSLPRALLAVNTGELFF; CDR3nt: TGTGCCAGCAGCTTACCTAGGGCCCTACTAGCGGTGAACACCGGGGAGCTGTTTTTT
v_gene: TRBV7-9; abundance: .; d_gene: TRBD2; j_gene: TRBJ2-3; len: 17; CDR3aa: CASSLAPSGGLTDTQYF; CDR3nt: TGTGCCAGCAGCTTAGCGCCCAGCGGGGGACTCACAGATACGCAGTATTTT
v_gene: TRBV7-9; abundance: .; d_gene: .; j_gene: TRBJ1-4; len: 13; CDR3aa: CASSLDGIEKLFF; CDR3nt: TGTGCCAGCAGCTTAGATGGTATTGAAAAACTGTTTTTT
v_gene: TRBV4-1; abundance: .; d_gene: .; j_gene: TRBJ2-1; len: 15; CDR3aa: CASIPRPGSYNEQFF; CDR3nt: TGCGCCAGCATTCCAAGGCCGGGCTCCTACAATGAGCAGTTCTTC
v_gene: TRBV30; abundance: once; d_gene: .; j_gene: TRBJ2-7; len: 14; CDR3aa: CAWQRTASAPEQYF; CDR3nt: TGTGCCTGGCAACGGACAGCCTCAGCTCCCGAGCAGTACTTC
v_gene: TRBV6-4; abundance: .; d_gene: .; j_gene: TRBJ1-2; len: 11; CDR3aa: CARSADYGYTF; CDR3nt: TGTGCCAGATCCGCGGACTATGGCTACACCTTC
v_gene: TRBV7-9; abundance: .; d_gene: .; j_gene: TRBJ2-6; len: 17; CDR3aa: CASSLWVRKSGANVLTF; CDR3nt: TGTGCCAGCAGCTTATGGGTCCGCAAGTCTGGGGCCAACGTCCTGACTTTC
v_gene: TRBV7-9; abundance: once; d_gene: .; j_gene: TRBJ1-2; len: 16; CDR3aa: CASSRDRDKPNYGYTF; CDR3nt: TGTGCCAGCAGCAGAGACCGGGACAAACCTAACTATGGCTACACCTTC
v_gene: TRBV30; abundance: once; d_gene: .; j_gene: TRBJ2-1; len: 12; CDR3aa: CASRFSYNEQFF; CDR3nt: TGTGCCTCGAGATTCTCCTACAATGAGCAGTTCTTC
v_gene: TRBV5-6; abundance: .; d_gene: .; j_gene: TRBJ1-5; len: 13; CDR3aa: CASSLQGGQPQHF; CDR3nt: TGTGCCAGCAGCTTGCAGGGTGGGCAGCCCCAGCATTTT
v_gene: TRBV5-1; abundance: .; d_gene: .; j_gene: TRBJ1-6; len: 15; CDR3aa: CASGATRDDNSPLHF; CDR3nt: TGCGCCAGCGGTGCCACCCGAGACGATAATTCACCCCTCCACTTT
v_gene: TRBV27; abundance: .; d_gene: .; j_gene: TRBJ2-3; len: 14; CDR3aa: CASSLSTSTDTQYF; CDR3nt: TGTGCCAGCAGTTTATCGACGAGCACAGATACGCAGTATTTT
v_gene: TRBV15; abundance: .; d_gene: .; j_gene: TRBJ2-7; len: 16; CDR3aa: CATSRGGGGRGYEQYF; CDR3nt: TGTGCCACCAGCAGAGGCGGAGGGGGGAGGGGATACGAGCAGTACTTC
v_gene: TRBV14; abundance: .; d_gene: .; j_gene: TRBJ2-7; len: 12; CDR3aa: CASSLDRYEQYF; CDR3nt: TGTGCCAGCAGCCTCGACCGTTACGAGCAGTACTTC
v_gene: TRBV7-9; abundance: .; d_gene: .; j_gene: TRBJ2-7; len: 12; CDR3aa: CASSKGGHEQYF; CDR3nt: TGTGCCAGCAGCAAGGGGGGCCACGAGCAGTACTTC
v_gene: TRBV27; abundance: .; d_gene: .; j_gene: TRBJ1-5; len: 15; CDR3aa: CASSPSKGSNQPQHF; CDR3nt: TGTGCCAGCAGCCCCTCCAAGGGAAGCAATCAGCCCCAGCATTTT
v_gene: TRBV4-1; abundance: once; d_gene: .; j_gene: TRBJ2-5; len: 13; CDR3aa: CASSDDRPKTQYF; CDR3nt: TGCGCCAGCAGCGATGACAGACCAAAGACCCAGTACTTC
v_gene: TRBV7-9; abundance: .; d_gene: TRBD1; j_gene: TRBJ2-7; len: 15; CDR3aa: CASSEAQGARHEQYF; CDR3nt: TGTGCCAGCAGCGAAGCCCAGGGGGCGCGCCACGAGCAGTACTTC
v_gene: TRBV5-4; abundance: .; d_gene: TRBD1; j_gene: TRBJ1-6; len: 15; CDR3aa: CASSQTGLEDSPLHF; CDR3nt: TGTGCCAGCAGCCAGACAGGGCTCGAAGATTCACCCCTCCACTTT
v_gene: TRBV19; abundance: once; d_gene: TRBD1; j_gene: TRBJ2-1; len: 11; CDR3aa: CASSMGQEQFF; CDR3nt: TGTGCCAGTAGTATGGGACAGGAGCAGTTCTTC
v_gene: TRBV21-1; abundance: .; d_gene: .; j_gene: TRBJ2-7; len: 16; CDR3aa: CASSRGGQGCSYEQYF; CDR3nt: TGTGCCAGCAGCAGAGGCGGACAGGGGTGCTCCTACGAGCAGTACTTC
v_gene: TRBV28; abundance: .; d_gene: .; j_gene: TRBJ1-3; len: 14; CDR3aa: CASSEPQSGNTIYF; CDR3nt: TGTGCCAGCAGCGAGCCCCAAAGTGGAAACACCATATATTTT
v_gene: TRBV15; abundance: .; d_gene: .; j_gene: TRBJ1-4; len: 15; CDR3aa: CATSRDRQTLEKLFF; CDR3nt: TGTGCCACCAGCAGAGATCGACAGACGCTAGAAAAACTGTTTTTT
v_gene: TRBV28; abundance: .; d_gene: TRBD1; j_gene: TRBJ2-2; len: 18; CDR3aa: CASSGMRTGSRNTGELFF; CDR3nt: TGTGCCAGCAGTGGGATGAGGACAGGTAGTAGGAACACCGGGGAGCTGTTTTTT
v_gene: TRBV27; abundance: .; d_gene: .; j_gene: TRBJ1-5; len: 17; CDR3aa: CASSFGGGYGSNQPQHF; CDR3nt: TGTGCCAGCAGTTTCGGCGGCGGGTACGGGAGCAATCAGCCCCAGCATTTT
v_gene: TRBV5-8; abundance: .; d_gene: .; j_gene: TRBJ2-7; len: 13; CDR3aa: CASSLAFGGEQYF; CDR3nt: TGTGCCAGCAGCTTGGCCTTTGGGGGCGAGCAGTACTTC
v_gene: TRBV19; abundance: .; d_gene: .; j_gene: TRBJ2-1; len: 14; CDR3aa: CASSIPTGRGEQFF; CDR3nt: TGTGCCAGTAGTATCCCCACAGGGAGGGGTGAGCAGTTCTTC
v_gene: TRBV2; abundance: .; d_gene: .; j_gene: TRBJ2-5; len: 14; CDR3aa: CASSETGERETQYF; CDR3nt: TGTGCCAGCAGTGAAACGGGGGAACGAGAGACCCAGTACTTC
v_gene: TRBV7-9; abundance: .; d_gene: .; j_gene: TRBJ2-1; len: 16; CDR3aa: CASSPPRGEALNEQFF; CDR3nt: TGTGCCAGCAGCCCCCCCCGAGGGGAAGCACTCAATGAGCAGTTCTTC
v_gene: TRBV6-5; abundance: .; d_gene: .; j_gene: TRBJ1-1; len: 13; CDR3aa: CASMYYQGTEAFF; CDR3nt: TGTGCCAGCATGTATTACCAGGGAACTGAAGCTTTCTTT
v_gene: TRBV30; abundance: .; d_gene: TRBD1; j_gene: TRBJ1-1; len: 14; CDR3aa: CAWNPGQGLGEAFF; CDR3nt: TGTGCCTGGAACCCGGGACAGGGGCTAGGTGAAGCTTTCTTT
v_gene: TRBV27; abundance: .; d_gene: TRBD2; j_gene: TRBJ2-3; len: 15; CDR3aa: CASNDSGGEVDTQYF; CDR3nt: TGTGCCAGCAATGACAGCGGGGGGGAAGTAGATACGCAGTATTTT
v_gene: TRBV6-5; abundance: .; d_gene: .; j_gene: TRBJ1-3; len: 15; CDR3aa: CASSSPHGERNTIYF; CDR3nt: TGTGCCAGCAGTTCCCCCCACGGAGAGAGAAACACCATATATTTT
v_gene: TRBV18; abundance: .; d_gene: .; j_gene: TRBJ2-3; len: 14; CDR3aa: CASSPPGAADTQYF; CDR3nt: TGTGCCAGCTCACCCCCAGGGGCAGCAGATACGCAGTATTTT
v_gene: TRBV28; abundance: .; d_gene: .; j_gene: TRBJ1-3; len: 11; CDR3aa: CASSPGPTIYF; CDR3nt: TGTGCCAGCAGCCCCGGTCCCACCATATATTTT
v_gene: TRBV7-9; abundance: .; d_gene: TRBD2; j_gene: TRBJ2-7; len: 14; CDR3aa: CASSPSGTHYEQYF; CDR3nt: TGTGCCAGCAGCCCGAGCGGGACTCACTACGAGCAGTACTTC
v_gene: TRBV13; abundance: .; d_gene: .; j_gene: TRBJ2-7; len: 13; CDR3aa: CASSPRSSYEQYF; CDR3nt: TGTGCCAGCAGCCCCCGGAGCTCCTACGAGCAGTACTTC
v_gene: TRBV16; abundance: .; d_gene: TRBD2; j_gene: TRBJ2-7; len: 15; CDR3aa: CASSHGTSGDYEQYF; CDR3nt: TGTGCCAGCAGCCACGGGACTAGCGGGGATTACGAGCAGTACTTC